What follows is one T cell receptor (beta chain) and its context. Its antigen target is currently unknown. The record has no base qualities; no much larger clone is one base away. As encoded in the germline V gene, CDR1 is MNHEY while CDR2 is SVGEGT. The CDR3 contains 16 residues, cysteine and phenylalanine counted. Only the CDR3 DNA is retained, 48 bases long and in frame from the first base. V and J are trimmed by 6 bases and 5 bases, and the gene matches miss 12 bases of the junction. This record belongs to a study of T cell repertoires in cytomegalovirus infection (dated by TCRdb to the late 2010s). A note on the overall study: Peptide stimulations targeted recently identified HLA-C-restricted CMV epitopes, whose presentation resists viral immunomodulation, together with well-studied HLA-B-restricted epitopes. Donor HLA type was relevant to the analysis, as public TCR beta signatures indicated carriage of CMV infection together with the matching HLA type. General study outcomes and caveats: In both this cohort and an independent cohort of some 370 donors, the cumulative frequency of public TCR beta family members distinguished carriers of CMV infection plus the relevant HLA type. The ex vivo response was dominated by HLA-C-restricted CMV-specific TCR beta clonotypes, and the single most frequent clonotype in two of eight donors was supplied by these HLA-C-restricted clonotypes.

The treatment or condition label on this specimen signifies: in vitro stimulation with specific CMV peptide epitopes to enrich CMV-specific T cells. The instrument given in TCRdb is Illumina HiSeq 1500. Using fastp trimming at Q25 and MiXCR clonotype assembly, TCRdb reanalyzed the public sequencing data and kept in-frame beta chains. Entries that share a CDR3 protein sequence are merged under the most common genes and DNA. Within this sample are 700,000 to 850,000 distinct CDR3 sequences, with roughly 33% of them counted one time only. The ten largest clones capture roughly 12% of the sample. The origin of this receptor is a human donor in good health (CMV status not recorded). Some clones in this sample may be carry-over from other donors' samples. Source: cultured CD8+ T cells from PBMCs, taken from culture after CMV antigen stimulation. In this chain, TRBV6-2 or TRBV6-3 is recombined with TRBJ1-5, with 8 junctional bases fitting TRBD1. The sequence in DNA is TGTGCCAGCAGCCAAACCGGGACAGGTTACCATCAGCCCCAGCATTTT. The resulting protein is CASSQTGTGYHQPQHF.